Sequencing of this T cell receptor (beta chain) was carried out in a study of cytomegalovirus exposure and HLA in healthy donors. A multiplex PCR was run with 60 Vbeta primers and 13 Jbeta primers. Data came from immunoSEQ multiplex PCR; TCRdb stores just in-frame clones and leaves some out. The sample includes nearly 300,000 clones, 70% to 90% of them seen just once. Germline V CDR1 and CDR2: LNHNV, YYDKDF (reference sequence). The CDR3 is 16 amino acids. Unmatched junction bases numbered 5, after V lost 0 bases and J lost 3 bases. The sequence came from a man aged 40-50 years in good health and CMV-seropositive. Sequences were obtained from PBMCs. The chain joins TRBV15 to TRBJ1-5; 7 bases are shared with TRBD1. The CDR3, as DNA: TGTGCCACCAGCAGAGATGTACAGGGGTCCAATCAGCCCCAGCATTTT. It encodes CATSRDVQGSNQPQHF.